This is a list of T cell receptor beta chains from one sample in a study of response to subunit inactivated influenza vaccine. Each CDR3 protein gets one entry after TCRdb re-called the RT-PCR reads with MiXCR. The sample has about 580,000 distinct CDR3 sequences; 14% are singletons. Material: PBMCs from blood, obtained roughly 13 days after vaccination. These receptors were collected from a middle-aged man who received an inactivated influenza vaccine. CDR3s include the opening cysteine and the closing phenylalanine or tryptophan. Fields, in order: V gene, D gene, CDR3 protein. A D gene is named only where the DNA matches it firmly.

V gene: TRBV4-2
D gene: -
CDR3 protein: CASSQDREVSQPQHF

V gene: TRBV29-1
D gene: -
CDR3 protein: CSVADTYEQYF

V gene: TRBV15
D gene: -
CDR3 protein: CATSRDEPLLGAFF

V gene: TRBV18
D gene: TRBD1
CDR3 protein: CASSPGTAGSPLHF

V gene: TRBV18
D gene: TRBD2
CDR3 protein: CASSPRRLAGTDTQYF

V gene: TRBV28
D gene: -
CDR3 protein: CASTEGPGAQYF

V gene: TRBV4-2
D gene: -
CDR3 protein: CASSQEDYNEQFF

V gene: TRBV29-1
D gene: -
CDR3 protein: CSVVARPNSSGNTIYF

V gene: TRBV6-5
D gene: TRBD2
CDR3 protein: CASSYAAGGRQETQYF

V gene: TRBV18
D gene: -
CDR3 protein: CASSSTGRQETQYF

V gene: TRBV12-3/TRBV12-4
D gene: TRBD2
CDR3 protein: CGTKAGAVPTDTQYF

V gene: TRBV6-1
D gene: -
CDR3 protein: CASSLRGAGHNEQFF

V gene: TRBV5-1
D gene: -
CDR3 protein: CASSLTGDFDYGYTF

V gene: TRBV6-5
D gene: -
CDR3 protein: CASSYSTSGNTIYF

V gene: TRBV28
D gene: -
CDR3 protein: CASSLRSLNQPQHF

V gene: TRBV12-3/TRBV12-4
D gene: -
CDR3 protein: CASSLGDEETHYF

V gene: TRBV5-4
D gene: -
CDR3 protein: CASSPEAQTYEQYF

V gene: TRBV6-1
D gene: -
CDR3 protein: CASSEVEGYEQYF

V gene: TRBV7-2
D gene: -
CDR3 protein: CASSLARVGGYTF

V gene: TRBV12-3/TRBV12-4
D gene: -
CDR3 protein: CASSLNRINQPQHF

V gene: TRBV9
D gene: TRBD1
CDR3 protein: CASSPYGGQGRAFF

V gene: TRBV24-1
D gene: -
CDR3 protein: CATSDLGPQNTEAFF

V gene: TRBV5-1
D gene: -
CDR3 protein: CASRPATRAPLVSGANVLTF

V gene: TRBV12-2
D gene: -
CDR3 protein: CASRLSPLASNTGELFF

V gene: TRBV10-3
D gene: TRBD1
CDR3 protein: CAISSSTGGQETQYF

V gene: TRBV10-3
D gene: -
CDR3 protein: CAIRDNAYEQYF

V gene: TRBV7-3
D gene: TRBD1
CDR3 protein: CASSLGDREFAGELFF

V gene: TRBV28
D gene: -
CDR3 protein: CASTGISFSYEQYF

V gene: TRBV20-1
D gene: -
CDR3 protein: CSAKHSGTDSNQPQHF

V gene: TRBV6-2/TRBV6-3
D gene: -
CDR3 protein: CASSYSYSTHNEQFF

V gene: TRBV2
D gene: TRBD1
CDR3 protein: CASRETGGITGELFF

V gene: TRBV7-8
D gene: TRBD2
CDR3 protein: CASSLRLAAPYEQYF

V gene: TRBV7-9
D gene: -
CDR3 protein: CASSLSGTGTDTQYF

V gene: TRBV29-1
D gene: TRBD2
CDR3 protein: CSVRGTSAYSYEQYF

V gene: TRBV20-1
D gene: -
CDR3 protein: CSARSRDLTGELFF

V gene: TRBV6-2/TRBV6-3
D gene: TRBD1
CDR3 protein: CAVEAGQGYYEQYF

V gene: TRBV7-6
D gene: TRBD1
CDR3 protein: CASRIGQGNGEAFF

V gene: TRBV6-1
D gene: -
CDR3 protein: CASFRDFMNTEAFF